The T cell receptor beta chain under discussion was sequenced for a study of blood T cell repertoires in COVID-19 (dated by TCRdb to between 2020 and 2021). For the wider study: The collaborator samples originated in the United States, Italy and Spain and spanned the acute and convalescent phases of COVID-19. Sample metadata almost always included a de-identified subject ID, COVID-19 status, age in years and sex. Where HLA class I and class II types were available, the types were taken from metadata supplied by the sample provider, not from assay-based typing. The material from the prospective study consisted of cDNA or gDNA derived from T cells, B-cell-depleted T cells, or PBMCs. The dataset comprised deeply sampled blood TCRbeta repertoires from subjects exposed to, actively infected with, or recovered from COVID-19. The repertoires were released in a freely available public database meant as a resource for research on the immune response to SARS-CoV-2. The samples were drawn from two sources: the first 160 participants of the ongoing ImmuneRACE study, and 1,000 to 1,500 subjects contributed by 6 global collaborators.

The immunoSEQ Assay, a bias-controlled multiplex PCR, was used to amplify TCRbeta CDR3 regions from genomic DNA. The paper's data handling went like this. Within the assay, amplification of reference gene primers was used to estimate how many nucleated cells each sample contained. To quantify the absolute abundance of each unique TCRbeta CDR3 rearrangement, sequence reads were collapsed and filtered. For each sample, productive Simpson clonality was calculated by taking the square root of Simpson's diversity index across productive rearrangements. The immuneACCESS repertoire file appears here via TCRdb, limited to in-frame rearrangements. These files lack a portion of the clones; in checked studies, under half of the deficit traces to unresolved V genes, and the cause of the others is not known. The V and J calls and clone size are taken from that table; D and trimming were inferred from the DNA. The sample table holds about 220,000 clones, of which roughly 89% were seen once. The biggest ten clones account for 2.5% to 3% of the sample.

V trim: 3 bases; J trim: 4 bases; unmatched bases: 9. There are 15 amino acids in the CDR3, from cysteine to phenylalanine inclusive. This entry keeps only the CDR3 DNA: 45 bases, framed from base 1. The germline V gene provides CDR1 SGHRS and CDR2 YFSETQ. Results the study describes overall, beyond this receptor: Clinical and demographic metadata were provided uncurated, with the amount varying by source and participant.

A note on this clone: Its binding antigen is unknown. Base qualities are not recorded, but no much larger clone differs from it by a single base.

Enrolling through a virtual design, the prospective study's participants ranged in age from roughly 18 to 90 years and lived across 24 United States geographic areas. To assign participants to cohorts, the prospective study relied on clinical history that participants themselves reported in a screening survey and a study questionnaire. Mobile phlebotomists in the prospective study collected whole blood, serum and a nasopharyngeal or oropharyngeal swab from every participant. Prospective study participants could optionally give additional blood draws and questionnaires over an approximately 2-month period. Prospective study blood samples were shipped either frozen or at room temperature before DNA extraction.

This chain is built from TRBV5-1 and TRBJ2-5; 7 central nucleotides agree with TRBD1. The sequence came from a woman younger than 45 with acute COVID-19. Sequences were obtained from PBMCs or T cells enriched from blood (not recorded which). The CDR3 protein is CASSSLTGPRETQYF. The nucleotide sequence reads as follows: TGCGCCAGCAGCTCACTGACAGGGCCAAGAGAGACCCAGTACTTC.